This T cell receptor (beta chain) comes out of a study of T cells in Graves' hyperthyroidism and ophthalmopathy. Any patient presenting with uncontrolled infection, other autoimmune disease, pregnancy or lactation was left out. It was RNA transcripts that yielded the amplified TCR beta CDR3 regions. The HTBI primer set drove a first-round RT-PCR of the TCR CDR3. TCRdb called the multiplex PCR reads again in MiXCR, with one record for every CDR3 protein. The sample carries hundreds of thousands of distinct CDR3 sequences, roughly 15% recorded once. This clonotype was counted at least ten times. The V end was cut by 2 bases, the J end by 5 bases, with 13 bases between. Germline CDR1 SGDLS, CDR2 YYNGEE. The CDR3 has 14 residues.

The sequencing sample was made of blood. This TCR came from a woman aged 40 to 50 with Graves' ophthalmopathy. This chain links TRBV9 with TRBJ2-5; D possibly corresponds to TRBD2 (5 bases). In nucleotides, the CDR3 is TGTGCCAGCAGCGTTTCGAGGACTCGGGAGACCCAGTACTTC. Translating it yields CASSVSRTRETQYF. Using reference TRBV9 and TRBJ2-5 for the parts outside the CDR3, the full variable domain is DSGVTQTPKHLITATGQRVTLRCSPRSGDLSVYWYQQSLDQGLQFLIQYYNGEERAKGNILERFSAQQFPDLHSELNLSSLELGDSALYFCASSVSRTRETQYFGPGTRLLVL.